The entry below gives a single T cell receptor beta chain sequence along with its context. Both 60 Vbeta primers and 13 Jbeta primers went into the PCR. TCRdb's copy holds only in-frame clones and misses some; the assay was immunoSEQ multiplex PCR. The table records 85,000 to 120,000 clones, 71% of them present only once. These data belong to a study of cytomegalovirus exposure and HLA in healthy donors. Germline V gene lookup returns CDR1 WNHNN and CDR2 SYGVQD (reference sequence). The V and J ends lost 0 bases and 4 bases, in that order; junction bases with no gene match: 4. CDR3 length: 17 residues.

This sequence originates from a female donor in good health and CMV-seronegative. This sequence joins TRBV10-1 and TRBJ2-3; 13 bases are shared with TRBD2. Input material: PBMCs. CDR3 in DNA: TGCGCCAGCAGTGAGTCACTAGCGGGAGGGCGGTCAGATACGCAGTATTTT. Protein sequence: CASSESLAGGRSDTQYF.